This T cell receptor beta chain originates from a study of T cells after yellow fever vaccination. Study in general: SMART-Seq v4 Ultra Low Input served to prepare low-cell-number fractions. Study-wide findings and caveats: FACS-sorted repertoires could harbor abundant contaminating bulk-population clonotypes. Subsequent booster samples again held most clones from primary vaccination (96% CD4, approximately 85% CD8).

It was through 5'RACE template switching that TCR cDNA was made, with a universal primer site and UMIs added. TCRdb fed the 5' RACE reads into MiXCR, producing one record per CDR3 protein. The table has roughly 300,000 distinct CDR3 sequences, roughly 8.6% seen once. Details on this clonotype: Its antigen is undetermined.

CDR1 SGHDT and CDR2 YYEEEE come from the germline V gene. J gave up 2 bases and V 3 bases, and 4 bases lay outside the gene matches. The CDR3 contains 15 residues. The sequence derives from a man aged 18 to 30 who received the YFV17D yellow fever vaccine. The rearrangement links TRBV5-6 to TRBJ2-1, with TRBD2 matching over 8 bases. The sequences come from PBMCs, collected approximately 40 days after the first yellow fever vaccination. Written as DNA, the CDR3 is TGTGCCAGCAGCTCCGGGGGGGCCCCCTACAATGAGCAGTTCTTC. Translated: CASSSGGAPYNEQFF.